The 2 T cell receptor beta chains in this list originate from one sample, sequenced in a study of blood T cell repertoires in COVID-19. Using immunoSEQ multiplex PCR, the repertoire was profiled, and TCRdb retains in-frame clones only, with some absent. The sample includes approximately 250,000 clones, around 88% of them seen just once. Input material: PBMCs or T cells enriched from blood (not recorded which). These receptors were obtained from a woman in her thirties or forties with acute COVID-19.

This sequence joins TRBV28 and TRBJ1-1, with D possibly being TRBD1 (5 bases). The CDR3 is 13 residues long. Germline CDR1 is MDHEN and CDR2 is SYDVKM. The V and J ends lost 5 bases and 5 bases respectively, with 12 bases between them. The DNA for the CDR3 is TGTGCCAGCAGTACGGGTGGGGCGACTGAAGCTTTCTTT. This sequence encodes CASSTGGATEAFF.

The V call is TRBV3-1 (or the pseudogene TRBV3-2), the J call TRBJ1-3, with a weak D call TRBD1 (5 bases). V was clipped by 4 bases and J by 2 bases, with 12 bases between them. The CDR3 contains 15 residues. Per the germline V gene, CDR1 is LGHDT and CDR2 is YNNKEL (reference sequence). The CDR3 region is CASSLGHETGNTIYF. CDR3 nucleotide sequence: TGTGCCAGCAGCCTTGGACATGAGACTGGAAACACCATATATTTT.